Listed below are T cell receptor beta chains from one sample, sequenced in a study of cytomegalovirus exposure and HLA in healthy donors. Sequenced by immunoSEQ multiplex PCR; TCRdb stores in-frame clones only, minus some. The repertoire has some 180,000 clones, 76% of them found once; the top ten carry 2.5%. The specimen sequenced was PBMCs. The receptors were sampled from a woman in her twenties or thirties in good health and CMV-seropositive. CDR3s include the opening cysteine and the closing phenylalanine or tryptophan. The order of the fields is J gene, V gene, clone size, D gene, CDR3 protein, CDR3 DNA. A D gene is named only where the DNA matches it firmly. The size of a clone is reported for some rows only, either as once, few or many, or as a class for expanded clones.

j_call: TRBJ2-5
v_call: TRBV29-1
clone_size: few
d_call: .
cdr3_aa: CSVGAQETQYF
cdr3_nt: TGCAGCGTTGGGGCCCAAGAGACCCAGTACTTC

j_call: TRBJ2-5
v_call: TRBV7-8
clone_size: .
d_call: TRBD2
cdr3_aa: CASSEAGLAGKETQYF
cdr3_nt: TGTGCCAGCAGCGAAGCGGGACTAGCGGGGAAAGAGACCCAGTACTTC

j_call: TRBJ1-5
v_call: TRBV19
clone_size: .
d_call: TRBD1
cdr3_aa: CASSMGTVSNQPQHF
cdr3_nt: TGTGCCAGTAGTATGGGGACAGTAAGCAATCAGCCCCAGCATTTT

j_call: TRBJ1-2
v_call: TRBV13
clone_size: .
d_call: TRBD1
cdr3_aa: CASSLGGAEYGYTF
cdr3_nt: TGTGCCAGCAGCCTAGGGGGCGCAGAGTATGGCTACACCTTC

j_call: TRBJ2-1
v_call: TRBV10-2
clone_size: .
d_call: TRBD2
cdr3_aa: CASTGTSTGSSYNEQFF
cdr3_nt: TGCGCCAGTACCGGGACTAGTACGGGGAGCTCCTACAATGAGCAGTTCTTC

j_call: TRBJ2-1
v_call: TRBV30
clone_size: .
d_call: TRBD1
cdr3_aa: CAWLTGVSYNEQFF
cdr3_nt: TGTGCCTGGCTTACAGGGGTCTCCTACAATGAGCAGTTCTTC

j_call: TRBJ1-3
v_call: TRBV2
clone_size: once
d_call: TRBD1
cdr3_aa: CASSATGAGNTIYF
cdr3_nt: TGTGCCAGCAGCGCTACAGGGGCTGGAAACACCATATATTTT

j_call: TRBJ1-2
v_call: TRBV4-3
clone_size: .
d_call: .
cdr3_aa: CASSQVDMNYGYTF
cdr3_nt: TGCGCCAGCAGCCAAGTAGACATGAACTATGGCTACACCTTC

j_call: TRBJ2-6
v_call: TRBV28
clone_size: .
d_call: .
cdr3_aa: CASSQVWAAGANVLTF
cdr3_nt: TGTGCCAGCAGTCAAGTTTGGGCTGCTGGGGCCAACGTCCTGACTTTC

j_call: TRBJ2-3
v_call: TRBV9
clone_size: .
d_call: TRBD2
cdr3_aa: CASSVTSGEADTQYF
cdr3_nt: TGTGCCAGCAGCGTGACTAGCGGGGAGGCAGATACGCAGTATTTT

j_call: TRBJ1-2
v_call: TRBV2
clone_size: .
d_call: .
cdr3_aa: CASSGTANYGYTF
cdr3_nt: TGTGCCAGCAGTGGGACTGCCAACTATGGCTACACCTTC

j_call: TRBJ1-3
v_call: TRBV9
clone_size: .
d_call: TRBD1
cdr3_aa: CASSVETGRGNTIYF
cdr3_nt: TGTGCCAGCAGCGTAGAGACAGGGAGGGGAAACACCATATATTTT

j_call: TRBJ2-1
v_call: TRBV18
clone_size: .
d_call: .
cdr3_aa: CASSPQAVYNEQFF
cdr3_nt: TGTGCCAGCTCACCACAGGCGGTCTACAATGAGCAGTTCTTC

j_call: TRBJ2-3
v_call: TRBV7-8
clone_size: .
d_call: TRBD2
cdr3_aa: CASSPGLAGGRADTQYF
cdr3_nt: TGTGCCAGCAGCCCGGGACTAGCGGGGGGGCGGGCAGATACGCAGTATTTT

j_call: TRBJ1-5
v_call: TRBV6-1
clone_size: .
d_call: .
cdr3_aa: CASQPDSRNQPQHF
cdr3_nt: TGTGCCAGTCAACCAGACAGCCGCAATCAGCCCCAGCATTTT

j_call: TRBJ2-1
v_call: TRBV6-6
clone_size: .
d_call: .
cdr3_aa: CASSPLSEQFF
cdr3_nt: TGTGCCAGCAGCCCCCTATCTGAGCAGTTCTTC

j_call: TRBJ2-7
v_call: TRBV11-2
clone_size: .
d_call: TRBD1
cdr3_aa: CASSLVMGTGLNEQYF
cdr3_nt: TGTGCCAGCAGCTTAGTAATGGGGACAGGACTTAACGAGCAGTACTTC

j_call: TRBJ2-2
v_call: TRBV6-1
clone_size: .
d_call: TRBD1
cdr3_aa: CASRTGTGETGELFF
cdr3_nt: TGTGCCAGCAGGACCGGGACAGGGGAAACCGGGGAGCTGTTTTTT

j_call: TRBJ2-2
v_call: TRBV19
clone_size: few
d_call: TRBD1
cdr3_aa: CASSPRQGRTGELFF
cdr3_nt: TGTGCCAGTAGTCCCAGACAGGGACGTACCGGGGAGCTGTTTTTT

j_call: TRBJ1-5
v_call: TRBV18
clone_size: .
d_call: TRBD1
cdr3_aa: CASSPRGQGVSNQPQHF
cdr3_nt: TGTGCCAGCTCACCACGGGGACAGGGGGTGAGCAATCAGCCCCAGCATTTT

j_call: TRBJ2-7
v_call: TRBV4-3
clone_size: .
d_call: TRBD2
cdr3_aa: CASSLVRGAYEQYF
cdr3_nt: TGCGCCAGCAGCCTTGTGCGGGGGGCCTACGAGCAGTACTTC

j_call: TRBJ1-5
v_call: TRBV19
clone_size: .
d_call: .
cdr3_aa: CASRNQGRYGPNQPQHF
cdr3_nt: TGTGCCAGTAGGAATCAGGGGCGGTACGGCCCTAATCAGCCCCAGCATTTT

j_call: TRBJ1-5
v_call: TRBV19
clone_size: .
d_call: .
cdr3_aa: CASSISANSNQPQHF
cdr3_nt: TGTGCCAGTAGTATTTCTGCTAATAGCAATCAGCCCCAGCATTTT

j_call: TRBJ2-2
v_call: TRBV7-9
clone_size: .
d_call: TRBD1
cdr3_aa: CASSLPGQTGELFF
cdr3_nt: TGTGCCAGCAGCCTTCCGGGACAGACCGGGGAGCTGTTTTTT

j_call: TRBJ1-2
v_call: TRBV4-1
clone_size: few
d_call: .
cdr3_aa: CASSQSRDTYGYTF
cdr3_nt: TGCGCCAGCAGCCAGAGCCGGGACACATATGGCTACACCTTC

j_call: TRBJ2-7
v_call: TRBV19
clone_size: .
d_call: .
cdr3_aa: CASSIGWEREQYF
cdr3_nt: TGTGCCAGTAGTATTGGTTGGGAGAGAGAGCAGTACTTC

j_call: TRBJ2-3
v_call: TRBV11-3
clone_size: once
d_call: TRBD2
cdr3_aa: CASSLGLARDTQYF
cdr3_nt: TGTGCCAGCAGCCTGGGACTAGCGAGAGATACGCAGTATTTT

j_call: TRBJ1-3
v_call: TRBV6-1
clone_size: .
d_call: .
cdr3_aa: CASSEGQDSGNTIYF
cdr3_nt: TGTGCCAGCAGTGAAGGGCAAGACTCTGGAAACACCATATATTTT

j_call: TRBJ2-7
v_call: TRBV5-4
clone_size: few
d_call: TRBD1
cdr3_aa: CASSLPGTDSSYEQYF
cdr3_nt: TGTGCCAGCAGCTTGCCCGGGACAGACAGCTCCTACGAGCAGTACTTC

j_call: TRBJ2-2
v_call: TRBV9
clone_size: .
d_call: .
cdr3_aa: CASSPRGGRNTGELFF
cdr3_nt: TGTGCCAGCAGCCCGAGGGGAGGCAGGAACACCGGGGAGCTGTTTTTT

j_call: TRBJ1-5
v_call: TRBV10-3
clone_size: .
d_call: TRBD1
cdr3_aa: CAISPSGRGSNQPQHF
cdr3_nt: TGTGCCATCAGCCCAAGCGGCAGGGGGAGCAATCAGCCCCAGCATTTT

j_call: TRBJ2-5
v_call: TRBV5-1
clone_size: .
d_call: TRBD1
cdr3_aa: CASSIGQGVQTQYF
cdr3_nt: TGCGCCAGCAGCATCGGACAGGGGGTTCAGACCCAGTACTTC

j_call: TRBJ2-3
v_call: TRBV6-1
clone_size: .
d_call: .
cdr3_aa: CASSAIRTADTQYF
cdr3_nt: TGTGCCAGCAGTGCGATCCGGACAGCAGATACGCAGTATTTT

j_call: TRBJ1-2
v_call: TRBV21-1
clone_size: .
d_call: .
cdr3_aa: CASSKSSGAGDYGCTF
cdr3_nt: .

j_call: TRBJ2-5
v_call: TRBV9
clone_size: .
d_call: TRBD2
cdr3_aa: CASSVAVAGGRETQYF
cdr3_nt: TGTGCCAGCAGCGTAGCGGTAGCGGGGGGCAGAGAGACCCAGTACTTC

j_call: TRBJ1-2
v_call: TRBV11-2
clone_size: few
d_call: TRBD1
cdr3_aa: CASSLEAGGGYTF
cdr3_nt: TGTGCCAGCAGCTTAGAGGCAGGGGGGGGCTACACCTTC

j_call: TRBJ1-6
v_call: TRBV5-1
clone_size: .
d_call: .
cdr3_aa: CASSLENRLNSPLHF
cdr3_nt: TGCGCCAGCAGCTTGGAGAACAGGCTGAATTCACCCCTCCACTTT